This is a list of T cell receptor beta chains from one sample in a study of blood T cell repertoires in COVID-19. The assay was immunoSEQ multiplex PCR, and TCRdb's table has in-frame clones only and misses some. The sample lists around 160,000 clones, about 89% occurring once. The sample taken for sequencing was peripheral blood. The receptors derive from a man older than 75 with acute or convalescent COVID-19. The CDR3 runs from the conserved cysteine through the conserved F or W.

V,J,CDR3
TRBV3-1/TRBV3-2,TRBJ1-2,CASSPRTDYGYTF
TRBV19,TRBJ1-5,CASSTANQPQHF
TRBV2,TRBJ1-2,CASSGGTGLGYGYTF
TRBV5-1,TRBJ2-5,CASSLQTLRERTQYF
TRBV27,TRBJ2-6,CASSSNSGANVLTF
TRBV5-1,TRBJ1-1,CASSVSLNTEAFF
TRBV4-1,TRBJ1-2,CASSQPSGGHFYGYTF
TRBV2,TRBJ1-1,CASKLGPGRDTEAFF
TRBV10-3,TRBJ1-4,CAISRGQGSEKLFF
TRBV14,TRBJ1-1,CASKGQTMNTEAFF
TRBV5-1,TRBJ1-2,CASSLATGMVDGYTF
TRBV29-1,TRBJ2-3,CSVEGLARNTQYF
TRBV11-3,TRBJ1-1,CASSYRGGSTEAFF
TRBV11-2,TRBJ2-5,CASSLGDRGLEETQYF
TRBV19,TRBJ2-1,CASRTWDSYNEQFF
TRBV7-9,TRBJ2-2,CASSLGTANTGELFF
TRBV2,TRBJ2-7,CASSGGTRVVEQYF
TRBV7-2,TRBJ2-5,CASSLAGLASTQETQYF
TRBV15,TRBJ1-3,CATSRDLQAPQNTIYF
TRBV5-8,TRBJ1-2,CASSTSVLYGYTF